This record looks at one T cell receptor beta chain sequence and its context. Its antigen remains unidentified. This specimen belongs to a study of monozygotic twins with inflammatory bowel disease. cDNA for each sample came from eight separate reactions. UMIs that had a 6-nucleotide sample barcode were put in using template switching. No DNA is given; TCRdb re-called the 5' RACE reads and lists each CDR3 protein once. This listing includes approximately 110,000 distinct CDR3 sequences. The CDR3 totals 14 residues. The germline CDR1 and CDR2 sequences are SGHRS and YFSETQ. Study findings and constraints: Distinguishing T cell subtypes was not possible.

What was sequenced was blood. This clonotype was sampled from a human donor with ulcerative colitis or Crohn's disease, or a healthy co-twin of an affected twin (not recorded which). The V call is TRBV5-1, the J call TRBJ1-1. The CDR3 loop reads CASSLEGVGTEAFF. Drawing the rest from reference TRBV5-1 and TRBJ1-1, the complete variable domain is KAGVTQTPRYLIKTRGQQVTLSCSPISGHRSVSWYQQTPGQGLQFLFEYFSETQRNKGNFPGRFSGRQFSNSRSEMNVSTLELGDSALYLCASSLEGVGTEAFFGQGTRLTVV.